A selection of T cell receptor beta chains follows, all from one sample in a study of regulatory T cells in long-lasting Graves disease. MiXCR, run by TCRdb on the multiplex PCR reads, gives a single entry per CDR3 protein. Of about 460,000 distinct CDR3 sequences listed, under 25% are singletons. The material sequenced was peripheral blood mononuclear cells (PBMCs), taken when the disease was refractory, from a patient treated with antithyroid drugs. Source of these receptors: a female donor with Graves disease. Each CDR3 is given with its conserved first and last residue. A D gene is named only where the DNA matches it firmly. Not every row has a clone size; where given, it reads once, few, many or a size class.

cdr3_nt: TGTGCCAGCAGTGAAGAGGAGGGACAGTCGTTCTATGGCTACACCTTC
cdr3_aa: CASSEEEGQSFYGYTF
cdr3_length: 16
d_call: TRBD1
v_call: TRBV6-2/TRBV6-3
clone_size: many
j_call: TRBJ1-2

cdr3_nt: TGTGCCAGCAGACGGACGGGCTATAGCAATCAGCCCCAGCATTTT
cdr3_aa: CASRRTGYSNQPQHF
cdr3_length: 15
d_call: -
v_call: TRBV28
clone_size: many
j_call: TRBJ1-5

cdr3_nt: TGTGCCAGTCACCAGGGGGCAGAGGCAAGCAATCAGCCCCAGCATTTT
cdr3_aa: CASHQGAEASNQPQHF
cdr3_length: 16
d_call: TRBD1
v_call: TRBV28
clone_size: many
j_call: TRBJ1-5

cdr3_nt: TGTGCCACCTTGGAACTAGCGGGTCGCGGCAAAGGGCAGTTCTTC
cdr3_aa: CATLELAGRGKGQFF
cdr3_length: 15
d_call: TRBD2
v_call: TRBV6-1
clone_size: many
j_call: TRBJ2-1

cdr3_nt: TGCAGTGCTCCCGGGCCAGGGGCAGATACGCAGTATTTT
cdr3_aa: CSAPGPGADTQYF
cdr3_length: 13
d_call: -
v_call: TRBV20-1
clone_size: -
j_call: TRBJ2-3

cdr3_nt: TGTGCCAGCAGCTTTTTGCGACAGGAGATGTCTTTCTATGGCTACACCTTC
cdr3_aa: CASSFLRQEMSFYGYTF
cdr3_length: 17
d_call: -
v_call: TRBV28
clone_size: many
j_call: TRBJ1-2

cdr3_nt: TGTGCCAGCAGTTTACTCAGAGATCCTGGAAACACCATATATTTT
cdr3_aa: CASSLLRDPGNTIYF
cdr3_length: 15
d_call: -
v_call: TRBV12-3/TRBV12-4
clone_size: many
j_call: TRBJ1-3

cdr3_nt: TGTGCCAGCAGCCAAACCTTTCCAGGGCCCTACACTGAAGCTTTCTTT
cdr3_aa: CASSQTFPGPYTEAFF
cdr3_length: 16
d_call: -
v_call: TRBV11-2
clone_size: many
j_call: TRBJ1-1

cdr3_nt: TGTGCCAGCAAGGACAGCTCCTACAATGAGCAGTTCTTC
cdr3_aa: CASKDSSYNEQFF
cdr3_length: 13
d_call: -
v_call: TRBV2
clone_size: few
j_call: TRBJ2-1

cdr3_nt: TGTGCCAGCAGTCCGACCGGGTCTTTGCAGACCCAGTACTTC
cdr3_aa: CASSPTGSLQTQYF
cdr3_length: 14
d_call: -
v_call: TRBV28
clone_size: many
j_call: TRBJ2-5

cdr3_nt: TGTGCCAGCAGCTTAGATGTGATGTCGGCAGCTTTCTTT
cdr3_aa: CASSLDVMSAAFF
cdr3_length: 13
d_call: -
v_call: TRBV11-3
clone_size: many
j_call: TRBJ1-1

cdr3_nt: TGTGCCAGCAGACCGCGGGACAGGGGGCATCAGCCCCAGCATTTT
cdr3_aa: CASRPRDRGHQPQHF
cdr3_length: 15
d_call: TRBD1
v_call: TRBV6-1
clone_size: -
j_call: TRBJ1-5

cdr3_nt: TGTGCCAGCAGTTTGCTATCAGGCAATCAGCCCCAGCATTTT
cdr3_aa: CASSLLSGNQPQHF
cdr3_length: 14
d_call: -
v_call: TRBV28
clone_size: many
j_call: TRBJ1-5

cdr3_nt: TGCAGTGCCATGACAGGGTCTGGAACCGGGGAGCTGTTTTTT
cdr3_aa: CSAMTGSGTGELFF
cdr3_length: 14
d_call: TRBD1
v_call: TRBV20-1
clone_size: few
j_call: TRBJ2-2

cdr3_nt: TGTGCCAGCGCCTCCGCCCTGTTACTCTCTGGAAACACCATATATTTT
cdr3_aa: CASASALLLSGNTIYF
cdr3_length: 16
d_call: -
v_call: TRBV27
clone_size: -
j_call: TRBJ1-3

cdr3_nt: TGTGCCAGCAGCTTAGAGGGGGGGGGTACCTACGAGCAGTACTTC
cdr3_aa: CASSLEGGGTYEQYF
cdr3_length: 15
d_call: -
v_call: TRBV7-2
clone_size: -
j_call: TRBJ2-7

cdr3_nt: TGTGCCAGCAGCCGTAAGGAGGGGGGAGGTTACAATGAGCAGTTCTTC
cdr3_aa: CASSRKEGGGYNEQFF
cdr3_length: 16
d_call: -
v_call: TRBV7-2
clone_size: few
j_call: TRBJ2-1

cdr3_nt: TGCGCCAGCACCTGGGACATCCAAGAGACCCAGTACTTC
cdr3_aa: CASTWDIQETQYF
cdr3_length: 13
d_call: -
v_call: TRBV5-1
clone_size: -
j_call: TRBJ2-5

cdr3_nt: TGTGCCACCAGCAGAGTTCGGGGGCCGGACACTGAAGCTTTCTTT
cdr3_aa: CATSRVRGPDTEAFF
cdr3_length: 15
d_call: -
v_call: TRBV15
clone_size: few
j_call: TRBJ1-1

cdr3_nt: TGCGCCAGCAGCCGTCCGGGCCAGGAGACAGCTAACTATGGCTACACCTTC
cdr3_aa: CASSRPGQETANYGYTF
cdr3_length: 17
d_call: -
v_call: TRBV4-3
clone_size: -
j_call: TRBJ1-2

cdr3_nt: TGTGCCAGCAGTCGGGGGGGCAACACCGGGGAGCTGTTTTTT
cdr3_aa: CASSRGGNTGELFF
cdr3_length: 14
d_call: TRBD2
v_call: TRBV19
clone_size: many
j_call: TRBJ2-2

cdr3_nt: TGTGCCAGCAATCATTATAATTCACCCCTCCACTTT
cdr3_aa: CASNHYNSPLHF
cdr3_length: 12
d_call: -
v_call: TRBV2
clone_size: many
j_call: TRBJ1-6

cdr3_nt: TGCAGTGCTCAAGATAGGGGCTTCGGCGTCGAGCAGTACTTC
cdr3_aa: CSAQDRGFGVEQYF
cdr3_length: 14
d_call: -
v_call: TRBV20-1
clone_size: few
j_call: TRBJ2-7

cdr3_nt: TGCGCCAGCAGCTTGCTCTCAGGGGGCAGGAGGGCCAACGTCCTGACTTTC
cdr3_aa: CASSLLSGGRRANVLTF
cdr3_length: 17
d_call: TRBD1
v_call: TRBV5-1
clone_size: few
j_call: TRBJ2-6

cdr3_nt: TGCAGTGCTCGGAGAGGCGGGAGAGAAACCGGGGAGCTGTTTTTT
cdr3_aa: CSARRGGRETGELFF
cdr3_length: 15
d_call: TRBD2
v_call: TRBV20-1
clone_size: -
j_call: TRBJ2-2

cdr3_nt: TGCAGTGCCGGACAGGGGAATGAAAAACTGTTTTTT
cdr3_aa: CSAGQGNEKLFF
cdr3_length: 12
d_call: TRBD1
v_call: TRBV20-1
clone_size: -
j_call: TRBJ1-4

cdr3_nt: TGTGCCAGCAGTTTGTGGACGGGATCAACTAATGAAAAACTGTTTTTT
cdr3_aa: CASSLWTGSTNEKLFF
cdr3_length: 16
d_call: -
v_call: TRBV28
clone_size: many
j_call: TRBJ1-4

cdr3_nt: TGTGCCAGCAGCCCCAGGACAGGGGGCGCGAACGGGGAGCTGTTTTTT
cdr3_aa: CASSPRTGGANGELFF
cdr3_length: 16
d_call: TRBD1
v_call: TRBV9
clone_size: many
j_call: TRBJ2-2

cdr3_nt: TGTGCCAGCGGTCGACAGGGCGGCTATGGCTACACCTTC
cdr3_aa: CASGRQGGYGYTF
cdr3_length: 13
d_call: TRBD1
v_call: TRBV6-4
clone_size: -
j_call: TRBJ1-2

cdr3_nt: TGTGCCAGCAGCTCCCGAGGGCTCTACTCTAGCACAGATACGCAGTATTTT
cdr3_aa: CASSSRGLYSSTDTQYF
cdr3_length: 17
d_call: -
v_call: TRBV7-9
clone_size: -
j_call: TRBJ2-3

cdr3_nt: TGTGCCAGCTCACCGAGGGGGCCTCCTAATGAAAAACTGTTTTTT
cdr3_aa: CASSPRGPPNEKLFF
cdr3_length: 15
d_call: TRBD1
v_call: TRBV18
clone_size: -
j_call: TRBJ1-4

cdr3_nt: TGCAGTGCTAGAGATAGGACTAGCGGGAGGGCCAACCCCGGGGAGCTGTTTTTT
cdr3_aa: CSARDRTSGRANPGELFF
cdr3_length: 18
d_call: TRBD2
v_call: TRBV20-1
clone_size: few
j_call: TRBJ2-2

cdr3_nt: TGTGCCAGCAGTTCCCCCGATGCTAGTTGGAGCAATCAGCCCCAGCATTTT
cdr3_aa: CASSSPDASWSNQPQHF
cdr3_length: 17
d_call: -
v_call: TRBV28
clone_size: many
j_call: TRBJ1-5

cdr3_nt: TGCGCCAGCAGCCAAGACTACCGCTATGGCTACACCTTC
cdr3_aa: CASSQDYRYGYTF
cdr3_length: 13
d_call: -
v_call: TRBV4-3
clone_size: -
j_call: TRBJ1-2

cdr3_nt: TGTGCCAGCAGTAGGACAGGGTCGAATTCACCCCTCCACTTT
cdr3_aa: CASSRTGSNSPLHF
cdr3_length: 14
d_call: TRBD1
v_call: TRBV6-1
clone_size: many
j_call: TRBJ1-6

cdr3_nt: TGTGCCAGCAGCTTAACTACCCGACAGAGCGGAGGCTACACCTTC
cdr3_aa: CASSLTTRQSGGYTF
cdr3_length: 15
d_call: -
v_call: TRBV7-2
clone_size: many
j_call: TRBJ1-2

cdr3_nt: TGTGCCAGCAGTAGACAGGGGGCTGCGAGCAATCAGCCCCAGCATTTT
cdr3_aa: CASSRQGAASNQPQHF
cdr3_length: 16
d_call: TRBD1
v_call: TRBV12-3/TRBV12-4
clone_size: -
j_call: TRBJ1-5

cdr3_nt: TGTGCCAGCGCTCAGGGAGTAGCCAAAAACATTCAGTACTTC
cdr3_aa: CASAQGVAKNIQYF
cdr3_length: 14
d_call: -
v_call: TRBV18
clone_size: few
j_call: TRBJ2-4

cdr3_nt: TGTGCCAGCAGCCCACTAGCGGGGCAAGGGGACGAGCAGTACTTC
cdr3_aa: CASSPLAGQGDEQYF
cdr3_length: 15
d_call: TRBD2
v_call: TRBV3-1
clone_size: few
j_call: TRBJ2-7

cdr3_nt: TGTGCCAGCAGCAAACTTGGGACTAGCGAGGGAGATACGCAGTATTTT
cdr3_aa: CASSKLGTSEGDTQYF
cdr3_length: 16
d_call: TRBD2
v_call: TRBV28
clone_size: -
j_call: TRBJ2-3

cdr3_nt: TGCAGCGTGGCCGGACAGGGGAACACTGAAGCTTTCTTT
cdr3_aa: CSVAGQGNTEAFF
cdr3_length: 13
d_call: TRBD1
v_call: TRBV29-1
clone_size: many
j_call: TRBJ1-1